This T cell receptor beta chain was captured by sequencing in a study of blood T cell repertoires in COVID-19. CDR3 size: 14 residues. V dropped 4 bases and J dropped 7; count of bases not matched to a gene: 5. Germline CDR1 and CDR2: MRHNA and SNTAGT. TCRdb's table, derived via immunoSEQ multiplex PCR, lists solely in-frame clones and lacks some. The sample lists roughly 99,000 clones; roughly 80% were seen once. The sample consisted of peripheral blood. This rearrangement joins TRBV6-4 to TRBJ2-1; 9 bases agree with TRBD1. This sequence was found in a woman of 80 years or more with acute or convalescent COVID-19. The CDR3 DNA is TGTGCCAGCAGTGCCGGGACAGGGCTGAATGAGCAGTTCTTC. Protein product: CASSAGTGLNEQFF.